Described below is a single T cell receptor (beta chain) sequence and its context. Its specificity is not known. These data come from a study of T cells in Graves' hyperthyroidism and ophthalmopathy. Study in general: Peripheral blood specimens were obtained at initial diagnosis, prior to any treatment. Study-wide findings and caveats: Among clonotypes expanded in thyroid above 0.001, most were also found in blood.

Per germline, CDR1 MNHNS and CDR2 SASEGT. V gave up 3 bases and J gave up 4 bases; unmatched junction bases: 11. The CDR3 loop spans 17 amino acids. From RNA transcripts, TCR beta CDR3 regions were amplified. The HTBI primer set was used in a first-round RT-PCR of the TCR CDR3. Via MiXCR, TCRdb re-called the multiplex PCR reads, giving one row per CDR3 protein. The table includes about half a million distinct CDR3 sequences, approximately 16% detected once. Disease lasting under 3 months, a NOSPECS grade of at least 4, and a Clinical Activity Score of at least 3 were features of the ophthalmopathy patients. Each 10 ml fresh peripheral blood draw supplied the PBMCs.

The sequencing input was blood. The sequence came from a woman aged 30 to 39 with Graves' ophthalmopathy. The gene calls are TRBV6-1 and TRBJ1-3; 8 positions agree with TRBD1. The CDR3 sequence: CASSDRLTGGRGNTIYF. The CDR3 DNA is TGTGCCAGCAGTGACCGTTTAACAGGGGGTCGCGGAAACACCATATATTTT.